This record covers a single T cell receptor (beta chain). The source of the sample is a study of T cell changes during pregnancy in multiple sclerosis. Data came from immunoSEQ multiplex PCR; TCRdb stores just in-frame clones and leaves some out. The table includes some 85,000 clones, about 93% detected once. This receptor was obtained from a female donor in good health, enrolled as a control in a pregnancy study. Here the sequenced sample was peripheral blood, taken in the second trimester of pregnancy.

CDR3 DNA sequence: TGTGCCAGCAGTGAAGGCAGGGAAGGTTCACCCCTCCACTTT. Amino acids: CASSEGREGSPLHF. V gene TRBV6-1 combines with J gene TRBJ1-6; D possibly corresponds to TRBD1 (5 bases). CDR3 length equals 14 residues. Germline CDR1 MNHNS, CDR2 SASEGT. V was shortened by 1 base and J by 9 bases, with 10 bases between the two germline ends.